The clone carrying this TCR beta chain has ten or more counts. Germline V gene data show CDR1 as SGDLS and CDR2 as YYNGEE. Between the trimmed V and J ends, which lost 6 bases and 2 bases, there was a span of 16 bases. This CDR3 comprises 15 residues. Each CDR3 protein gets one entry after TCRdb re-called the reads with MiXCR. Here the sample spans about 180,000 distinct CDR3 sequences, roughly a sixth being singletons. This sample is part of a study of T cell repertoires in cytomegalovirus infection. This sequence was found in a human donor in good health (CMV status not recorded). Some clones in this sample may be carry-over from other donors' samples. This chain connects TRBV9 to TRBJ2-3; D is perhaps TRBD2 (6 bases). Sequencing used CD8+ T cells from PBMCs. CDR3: CASNNAGTSTDTQYF. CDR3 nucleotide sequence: TGTGCCAGCAACAATGCCGGGACTTCCACAGATACGCAGTATTTT.